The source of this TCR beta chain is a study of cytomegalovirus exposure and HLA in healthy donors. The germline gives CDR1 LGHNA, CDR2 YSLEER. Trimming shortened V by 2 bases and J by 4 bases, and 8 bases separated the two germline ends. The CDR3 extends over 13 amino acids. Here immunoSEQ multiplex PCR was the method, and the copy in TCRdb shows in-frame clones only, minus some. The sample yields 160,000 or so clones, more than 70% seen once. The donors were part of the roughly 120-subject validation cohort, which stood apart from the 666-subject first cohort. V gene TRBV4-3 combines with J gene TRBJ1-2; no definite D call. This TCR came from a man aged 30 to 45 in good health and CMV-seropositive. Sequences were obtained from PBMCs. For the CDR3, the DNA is TGCGCCAGCAGCCAAAGCCGGGGCTATGGCTACACCTTC. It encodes CASSQSRGYGYTF.